Detailed here is one T cell receptor (beta chain). Its antigen is not identified. This entry comes from a study of radiation and T cells in renal cell carcinoma. Data came from immunoSEQ multiplex PCR; TCRdb stores just in-frame clones and leaves some out. Seen here are more than 20,000 clones, roughly 80% observed once, and the top ten hold approximately 33%. This CDR3 spans 16 amino acids. V dropped 4 bases and J dropped 0 bases, with 10 bases sitting between them. Per the germline V gene, CDR1 is SGHVS and CDR2 is FQNEAQ. Time point given: blood 2 weeks post-SBRT. As for treatment: 15 Gy SBRT to primary tumor, nephrectomy 4 weeks later. After SBRT, blood was collected at 2 and 4 weeks, plus baseline. The tumor was a clear cell renal cell carcinoma. Study observations and caveats: From baseline, blood top tumor clonotypes peaked at 2 weeks post-radiation.

Sample: blood, taken from a patient whose treatment included radiotherapy and nephrectomy. This TCR came from a man between 60 and 70 years old with renal cell carcinoma. The chain has TRBV7-8 and TRBJ1-6; weak D call: TRBD1 (5 bases). The CDR3 bases are TGTGCCAGCAGCTCCAAGGGGAGCTCCTATAATTCACCCCTCCACTTT. Translation: CASSSKGSSYNSPLHF.